This is a list of T cell receptor beta chains from one sample in a study of T cells in Graves' hyperthyroidism and ophthalmopathy. TCRdb itself ran the multiplex PCR reads through MiXCR, one entry per CDR3 protein. The table has 500,000 to 700,000 distinct CDR3 sequences, 16% seen once. Sequencing input: blood. All receptors come from a young woman with Graves' hyperthyroidism. Both conserved end residues are part of each CDR3. A D gene is named only where the DNA matches it firmly. The listing skips clone size in some rows; elsewhere it reads once, few, many or a size class.

j_call v_call d_call clone_size cdr3_aa cdr3_nt
TRBJ1-4 TRBV7-8 NA NA CASSPGVNEKLLF TGTGCCAGCAGCCCAGGGGTTAATGAAAAACTGCTTTTT
TRBJ2-5 TRBV12-3/TRBV12-4 NA many CASSGPRVKGQETQYF TGTGCCAGCAGTGGCCCCCGGGTGAAGGGGCAAGAGACCCAGTACTTC
TRBJ2-1 TRBV19 NA few CASSISGLRGYNEQFF TGTGCCAGTAGTATTAGTGGGCTCAGAGGCTACAATGAGCAGTTCTTC
TRBJ2-7 TRBV3-1 TRBD2 many CASSQASGGAEEQYF TGTGCCAGCAGCCAAGCTAGCGGGGGGGCAGAGGAGCAGTACTTC
TRBJ1-1 TRBV12-3/TRBV12-4 TRBD1 few CASRTGTDEAFF TGTGCCAGCAGGACAGGGACTGATGAAGCTTTCTTT
TRBJ2-1 TRBV5-6 TRBD1 many CASSLLGQGSNEQFF TGTGCCAGCAGCTTGCTGGGACAGGGGAGCAATGAGCAGTTCTTC
TRBJ2-7 TRBV2 TRBD1 few CASSEYRGFYEQYF TGTGCCAGCAGTGAATACAGGGGTTTTTACGAGCAGTACTTC
TRBJ2-7 TRBV13 NA few CASSFRGGAYEQYF TGTGCCAGCAGCTTCAGGGGGGGTGCCTACGAGCAGTACTTC
TRBJ1-5 TRBV20-1 TRBD1 NA CSASYRGDQPQHF TGCAGTGCTTCCTACAGGGGGGATCAGCCCCAGCATTTT
TRBJ1-2 TRBV2 TRBD1 many CASRSSGGAFYGYTF TGTGCCAGCAGATCATCAGGGGGCGCCTTCTATGGCTACACCTTC
TRBJ1-6 TRBV27 TRBD1 few CASSTWSGTVYSPLHF TGTGCCAGCAGTACCTGGTCCGGGACAGTTTATTCACCCCTCCACTTT
TRBJ2-1 TRBV18 TRBD2 NA CASSPFGRDYNEQFF TGTGCCAGCTCACCATTCGGGAGGGATTACAATGAGCAGTTCTTC
TRBJ1-1 TRBV30 NA many CAFARAFMNTEAFF TGTGCCTTCGCCCGGGCCTTCATGAACACTGAAGCTTTCTTT
TRBJ2-3 TRBV9 NA NA CASSRFRQAKGGTQYF TGTGCCAGCAGCCGATTTCGGCAGGCCAAAGGGGGTACGCAGTATTTT
TRBJ2-6 TRBV29-1 TRBD1 NA CSVVGQGTTGANVLTF TGCAGCGTTGTGGGACAGGGAACGACTGGGGCCAACGTCCTGACTTTC
TRBJ2-1 TRBV10-2 NA NA CASSEHPGVGFNLGEQFF TGCGCCAGCAGTGAGCATCCGGGAGTCGGGTTTAATCTGGGTGAGCAGTTCTTC
TRBJ2-5 TRBV20-1 NA many CSARDRYRALQETQYF TGCAGTGCTAGAGATCGCTACAGGGCACTCCAAGAGACCCAGTACTTC
TRBJ2-5 TRBV2 NA many CASIWGRDQETQYF TGTGCCAGCATTTGGGGGAGAGACCAAGAGACCCAGTACTTC
TRBJ2-2 TRBV15 TRBD2 many CATSRDSQLAGKDGELFF TGTGCCACCAGCAGAGATTCTCAACTAGCGGGAAAGGACGGGGAGCTGTTTTTT
TRBJ2-1 TRBV5-1 TRBD2 few CASSLVLAGAYNEQFF TGCGCCAGCAGCTTGGTTCTAGCGGGGGCCTACAATGAGCAGTTCTTC
TRBJ2-7 TRBV7-9 NA many CASSYPPGRPSYEQYF TGTGCCAGCAGCTACCCTCCTGGGAGGCCGTCCTACGAGCAGTACTTC
TRBJ2-2 TRBV9 TRBD1 NA CASRPPGQSYTGELFF TGTGCCAGCAGACCTCCGGGACAGAGCTACACCGGGGAGCTGTTTTTT
TRBJ2-3 TRBV7-2 TRBD1 few CASSPGQGHTQYF TGTGCCAGCAGCCCGGGACAGGGACATACGCAGTATTTT
TRBJ2-3 TRBV18 NA many CASSPPKFQGGTDTQYF TGTGCCAGCTCACCACCGAAGTTTCAGGGCGGGACAGATACGCAGTATTTT
TRBJ1-2 TRBV3-1 NA many CASSQTNYGYTF TGTGCCAGCAGCCAGACCAACTATGGCTACACCTTC
TRBJ1-2 TRBV28 NA few CASRGIRDGYGYTF TGTGCCAGCAGAGGAATCAGGGATGGCTATGGCTACACCTTC
TRBJ2-5 TRBV24-1 NA many CATSDSHKKTQYF TGTGCCACCAGTGATTCTCACAAGAAGACCCAGTACTTC
TRBJ2-1 TRBV19 NA NA CASTEGGGVAQFF TGTGCCAGTACCGAGGGGGGGGGAGTCGCGCAGTTCTTC
TRBJ2-2 TRBV19 NA few CASLALAYSGELFF TGTGCCAGCCTAGCCTTAGCATATTCCGGGGAGCTGTTTTTT
TRBJ1-1 TRBV7-8 TRBD1 many CASSLVQGAPEAFF TGTGCCAGCAGCTTAGTACAGGGGGCACCTGAAGCTTTCTTT
TRBJ2-7 TRBV3-1 NA many CASSQVDSYSYEQYF TGTGCCAGCAGCCAAGTGGATAGCTACTCCTACGAGCAGTACTTC
TRBJ2-3 TRBV28 TRBD1 many CASSLTPTGSADTQYF TGTGCCAGCAGTTTAACCCCGACAGGGAGCGCAGATACGCAGTATTTT
TRBJ2-1 TRBV7-9 NA NA CASSFERFMDEQFF TGTGCCAGCAGCTTCGAGCGTTTTATGGATGAGCAGTTCTTC
TRBJ1-1 TRBV6-1 TRBD1 many CASSHSTGVETEAFF TGTGCCAGCAGCCACTCAACAGGGGTGGAAACTGAAGCTTTCTTT
TRBJ2-1 TRBV9 NA few CASSEAAHERFF TGTGCCAGCAGCGAGGCGGCGCATGAGCGGTTCTTC
TRBJ2-1 TRBV5-1 NA few CASSPSSVGQFF TGCGCCAGCAGCCCCTCTAGCGTTGGGCAGTTCTTC
TRBJ2-1 TRBV6-2/TRBV6-3 NA many CASSYLSSRGVRKNEQFF TGTGCCAGCAGTTACTTATCGTCTCGGGGTGTAAGGAAGAATGAGCAGTTCTTC
TRBJ2-3 TRBV27 NA few CASSLIPTDTQYF TGTGCCAGCAGTTTAATCCCCACAGATACGCAGTATTTT
TRBJ1-1 TRBV30 TRBD1 many CAWRQGRNTEAFF TGTGCCTGGAGACAGGGGAGGAACACTGAAGCTTTCTTT
TRBJ2-5 TRBV15 TRBD2 NA CATSRDPAGGVRETQYF TGTGCCACCAGCAGAGATCCCGCGGGGGGGGTTCGGGAGACCCAGTACTTC
TRBJ2-7 TRBV12-3/TRBV12-4 TRBD2 few CASSLWSGRAYEQYF TGTGCCAGCAGTTTATGGAGCGGGAGGGCCTACGAGCAGTACTTC
TRBJ1-2 TRBV12-3/TRBV12-4 TRBD1 NA CASRDRGEDGYTF TGTGCCAGCAGGGACAGGGGCGAGGATGGCTACACCTTC
TRBJ2-3 TRBV2 TRBD2 few CARKRESTDTQYF TGTGCCAGGAAGCGGGAGTCGACAGATACGCAGTATTTT
TRBJ1-1 TRBV5-1 NA NA CASRLGGMNTEAFF TGCGCCAGCAGACTGGGGGGCATGAACACTGAAGCTTTCTTT
TRBJ2-3 TRBV3-1 NA many CASSQDRDTQYF TGTGCCAGCAGCCAAGATCGAGATACGCAGTATTTT
TRBJ2-3 TRBV6-4 NA NA CASSDSAVDTQYF TGTGCCAGCAGTGACTCGGCCGTAGATACGCAGTATTTT
TRBJ2-5 TRBV28 TRBD1 NA CASSLFGQGASETQYF TGTGCCAGCAGTTTATTTGGCCAGGGGGCATCGGAGACCCAGTACTTC
TRBJ1-2 TRBV12-3/TRBV12-4 TRBD1 NA CASSLKGQGYGYTF TGTGCCAGCAGTTTAAAGGGACAGGGCTATGGCTACACCTTC
TRBJ2-3 TRBV20-1 TRBD2 many CSARLAGVRSTDTQYF TGCAGTGCTAGACTAGCGGGAGTAAGATCCACAGATACGCAGTATTTT
TRBJ2-7 TRBV20-1 NA many CSARAPDSYEQYF TGCAGTGCTAGAGCCCCGGACAGCTACGAGCAGTACTTC
TRBJ2-7 TRBV7-9 NA many CASSPSTLSIPYEQYF TGTGCCAGCAGCCCGAGCACTCTCTCTATCCCCTACGAGCAGTACTTC
TRBJ2-3 TRBV7-2 NA few CASSHQDGDTQYF TGTGCCAGCAGCCACCAAGACGGAGATACGCAGTATTTT
TRBJ1-4 TRBV11-1 NA many CASSPVTRENEKLFF TGTGCCAGCAGCCCCGTGACGAGAGAGAATGAAAAACTGTTTTTT
TRBJ2-1 TRBV28 NA many CASSLRPAVYNEQFF TGTGCCAGCAGTCTTCGGCCAGCAGTGTACAATGAGCAGTTCTTC
TRBJ1-3 TRBV28 NA many CASSFSSGNTIYF TGTGCCAGCAGTTTTAGCAGTGGAAACACCATATATTTT
TRBJ1-6 TRBV20-1 NA many CSARVLDDNSPLHF TGCAGTGCTAGAGTCTTGGACGATAATTCACCCCTCCACTTT
TRBJ2-1 TRBV20-1 TRBD1 few CSASGQGYNEQFF TGCAGTGCTTCCGGACAGGGCTACAATGAGCAGTTCTTC
TRBJ2-7 TRBV18 TRBD1 few CASSPSTGTTYEQYF TGTGCCAGCTCACCGTCGACAGGGACGACCTACGAGCAGTACTTC
TRBJ2-1 TRBV12-3/TRBV12-4 NA many CASSLEGRSYNEQFF TGTGCCAGCAGTTTAGAGGGACGATCCTACAATGAGCAGTTCTTC
TRBJ2-6 TRBV5-5 NA NA CASSLSPHRTGANVLTF TGTGCCAGCAGCTTGTCCCCTCACAGGACTGGGGCCAACGTCCTGACTTTC